These 18 T cell receptor beta chains were sequenced from one sample in a study of blood T cell repertoires in COVID-19. Method: immunoSEQ multiplex PCR; TCRdb's copy keeps in-frame clones and lacks some. The sample holds 200,000 or so clones, approximately 82% seen once. The sequenced material came from peripheral blood. These receptors came from a human donor with acute or convalescent COVID-19. The donor label of this sample is uncertain.

This rearrangement joins TRBV2 to TRBJ1-4; a possible D gene is TRBD1 (5 bases). V lost 6 bases and J lost 7, with 15 bases in between. The CDR3 covers 14 residues. Germline CDR1 and CDR2: SNHLY and FYNNEI. CDR3 bases: TGTGCCAGCAGGACACAGGCTTCGGCTGAAAAACTGTTTTTT. Amino acid sequence: CASRTQASAEKLFF.

In DNA form, the CDR3 reads TGCGCCAGCAGCTTGGAGTACACCAATCAGCCCCAGCATTTT. It specifies CASSLEYTNQPQHF. The chain combines TRBV5-1 with TRBJ1-5; D gene unclear. This CDR3 has 14 amino acids. Germline V CDR1 and CDR2: SGHRS, YFSETQ. V was shortened by 0 bases and J by 3 bases, with 7 bases between the two germline ends.

This chain connects TRBV3-1 (or the pseudogene TRBV3-2) to TRBJ1-4; the D is unclear. The CDR3 loop spans 14 amino acids. Germline lookup yields CDR1 LGHDT and CDR2 YNNKEL (reference sequence). V lost 4 bases to trimming and J lost 4 bases, with 10 bases between them. CDR3 region: CASSRIQSNEKLFF. The DNA for the CDR3 is TGTGCCAGCAGCCGGATACAGAGTAATGAAAAACTGTTTTTT.

V gene TRBV7-2 combines with J gene TRBJ2-7; possible D gene TRBD2, 5 bases. V dropped 2 bases and J dropped 0 bases, with 11 bases sitting between them. The CDR3 is made up of 15 amino acids. CDR1 and CDR2 (germline): SGHTA, FQGNSA. CDR3 in DNA: TGTGCCAGCAGCTTAAGTTTCGGGGTCTCCTACGAGCAGTACTTC. It codes for CASSLSFGVSYEQYF.

In DNA, the CDR3 is TGTGCCTGGAGGAGGGACACCATCTACGAGCAGTACTTC. Protein sequence: CAWRRDTIYEQYF. This chain links TRBV30 with TRBJ2-7; tentatively, D is TRBD1 (6 bases). Germline CDR1 and CDR2: GTSNPN and SVGIG (reference sequence). Deletions cut 3 bases from V and 3 bases from J, with 12 bases between. The CDR3 consists of 13 residues.

The chain links TRBV30 to TRBJ2-4, with D possibly TRBD2 on 5 matching bases. Trimming took off 0 bases at V and 1 base at J, with 7 bases between the two ends. CDR1 is GTSNPN and CDR2 is SVGIG in the germline V gene (reference sequence). This CDR3 has 14 residues. CDR3 nucleotide sequence: TGTGCCTGGAGTGTACGAGGGGCCAAAAACATTCAGTACTTC. This codes for CAWSVRGAKNIQYF.

This rearrangement joins TRBV6-5 to TRBJ2-7; the match to TRBD2 covers 7 bases. The junction had 7 bases not matched to a gene; V was cut back by 8 bases and J by 3 bases. Germline CDR1 and CDR2: MNHEY and SVGAGI. The CDR3 sequence is 13 residues long. CDR3 nucleotides: TGTGCCAGCTCCGAGAGCGGGATCTACGAGCAGTACTTC. Translating it yields CASSESGIYEQYF.

This chain joins TRBV30 and TRBJ2-1; D is ambiguous. Germline loops: CDR1 GTSNPN, CDR2 SVGIG (reference sequence). Trimming took 2 bases from V and 0 from J, leaving 11 bases between them. This CDR3 is 15 amino acids long. The CDR3 nucleotides read TGTGCCTGGAGTCGCCCTGACACCTCCTACAATGAGCAGTTCTTC. Translating it yields CAWSRPDTSYNEQFF.

The V and J genes are TRBV10-3 and TRBJ2-2; TRBD1 aligns across 8 bases. The trim removed 7 bases at V and 3 bases at J, leaving 4 bases unmatched. The CDR3 has 14 amino acids. Germline V gene lookup returns CDR1 ENHRY and CDR2 SYGVKD. The CDR3 here is CAIKPTGDTGELFF. CDR3 coding DNA: TGTGCCATCAAACCGACAGGGGACACCGGGGAGCTGTTTTTT.

This chain connects TRBV5-5 to TRBJ2-7, with 9 bases fitting TRBD1. Germline V gene lookup returns CDR1 SGHKS and CDR2 YYEKEE (reference sequence). Losses at the gene ends were 4 bases for V and 2 bases for J; bases not matched to a gene: 7. This CDR3 comprises 15 residues. The CDR3 DNA reads as TGTGCCAGCAGCGCAGGACAGGGGCCGACCTACGAGCAGTACTTC. Translated, it gives CASSAGQGPTYEQYF.

This chain joins TRBV6-6 and TRBJ1-2, with TRBD1 matching over 8 bases. Trimming at V came to 2 bases and at J to 0 bases, leaving 2 bases not matched to a gene. The germline CDR1 and CDR2 sequences are MNHNY and SVGAGI (reference sequence). The CDR3 length is 15 residues. CDR3 DNA: TGTGCCAGCAGTTACGACAGGGGTACTAACTATGGCTACACCTTC. This codes for CASSYDRGTNYGYTF.

V usage is TRBV2 and J usage is TRBJ1-3; D unclear. The germline V gene encodes CDR1 SNHLY and CDR2 FYNNEI. The CDR3 length is 15 residues. Trimming stripped 4 bases from V and 4 bases from J, with 14 bases between. In DNA form, the CDR3 reads TGTGCCAGCAGTGTGGAAGGCGCAGCGGGAAACACCATATATTTT. Protein product: CASSVEGAAGNTIYF.

This clone was observed a handful of times. The chain links TRBV4-3 to TRBJ1-4; D gene unclear. The V gene lost 5 bases and the J gene lost 7 bases, with 17 bases spanning the gap. Germline assignment: CDR1 LGHNA and CDR2 YSLEER. The CDR3 is made up of 15 amino acids. CDR3 amino acids: CASSNSRFLAEKLFF. CDR3 DNA: TGCGCCAGCAGCAATAGTCGGTTCCTTGCTGAAAAACTGTTTTTT.

The chain is built from TRBV28 and TRBJ1-4, with a possible D match to TRBD1 (5 bases). Trimming left V 6 bases short and J 0 bases short, with 8 bases between. CDR3 size: 14 residues. In germline, CDR1 is MDHEN, CDR2 SYDVKM. Written as DNA, the CDR3 is TGTGCCAGCAGATCAGGGTCAACTAATGAAAAACTGTTTTTT. It specifies CASRSGSTNEKLFF.

This clone was picked up a small number of times. V gene TRBV11-2 combines with J gene TRBJ2-1, with D maybe TRBD2 (7 bases). The CDR3 contains 16 residues. The V end was cut by 5 bases, the J end by 2 bases, with 16 bases between. The germline V gene encodes CDR1 SGHAT and CDR2 FQNNGV. The CDR3 here is CASSPAGAVAYNEQFF. In DNA form, the CDR3 reads TGTGCCAGCAGCCCGGCGGGGGCGGTTGCCTACAATGAGCAGTTCTTC.

This chain links TRBV3-1 (or the pseudogene TRBV3-2) with TRBJ2-7; 16 bases fit TRBD2. The CDR3 consists of 19 residues. CDR1 LGHDT and CDR2 YNNKEL come from the germline V gene (reference sequence). With V trimmed by 4 bases and J by 2 bases, 11 bases remained unmatched. In DNA form, the CDR3 reads TGTGCCAGCAGCCCGGGGGGGACTAGCGGGAGGGCCGTGCCCTACGAGCAGTACTTC. It is translated as CASSPGGTSGRAVPYEQYF.

The J gene is TRBJ1-1, the V gene TRBV5-1; 9 bases are shared with TRBD1. This CDR3 is 14 amino acids long. V was pared by 2 bases and J by 5 bases, with 4 bases of the junction left unmatched. Germline values: CDR1 SGHRS, CDR2 YFSETQ. DNA for the CDR3: TGCGCCAGCAGCTTACAGGGGGCGGAGACTGAAGCTTTCTTT. Translated: CASSLQGAETEAFF.

Concerning this clone itself: The sample carries other DNA sequences with the same CDR3. The chain recombines TRBV5-1 with TRBJ2-2, with 9 positions matching TRBD1. Looked up from germline, CDR1 is SGHRS and CDR2 is YFSETQ. Trimming at V came to 4 bases and at J to 4 bases, leaving 5 bases not matched to a gene. CDR3 length: 15 residues. The CDR3 DNA reads as TGCGCCAGCAGCGGTGACAGGGGGGGCACCGGGGAGCTGTTTTTT. This sequence encodes CASSGDRGGTGELFF.